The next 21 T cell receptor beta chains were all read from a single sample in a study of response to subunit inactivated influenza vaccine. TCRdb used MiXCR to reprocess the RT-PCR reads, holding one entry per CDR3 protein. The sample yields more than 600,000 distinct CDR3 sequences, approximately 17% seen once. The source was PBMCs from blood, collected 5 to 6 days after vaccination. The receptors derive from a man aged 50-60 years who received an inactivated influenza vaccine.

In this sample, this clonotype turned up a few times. CDR3 amino acids: CSARGNRLAGDQETQYF. CDR3 sequence (DNA): TGCAGTGCTAGAGGGAACAGACTAGCGGGAGACCAAGAGACCCAGTACTTC. The chain has TRBV20-1 and TRBJ2-5; 12 nucleotides line up with TRBD2. The germline gives CDR1 DFQATT, CDR2 SNEGSKA (reference sequence). The CDR3 loop spans 17 amino acids. V lost 1 base and J lost 0; bases outside the gene matches: 6.

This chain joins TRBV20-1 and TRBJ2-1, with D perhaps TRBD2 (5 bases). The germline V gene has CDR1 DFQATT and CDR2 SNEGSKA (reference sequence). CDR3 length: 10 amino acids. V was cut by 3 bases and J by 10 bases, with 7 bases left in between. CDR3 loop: CSAREEEQFF. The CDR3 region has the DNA TGCAGTGCTAGGGAGGAAGAGCAGTTCTTC.

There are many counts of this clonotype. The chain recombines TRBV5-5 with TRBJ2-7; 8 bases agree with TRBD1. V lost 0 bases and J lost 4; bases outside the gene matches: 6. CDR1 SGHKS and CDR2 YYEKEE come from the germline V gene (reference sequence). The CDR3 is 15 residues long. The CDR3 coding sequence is TGTGCCAGCAGCTTGGCGGGACAGGATGCATACGAGCAGTACTTC. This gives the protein CASSLAGQDAYEQYF.

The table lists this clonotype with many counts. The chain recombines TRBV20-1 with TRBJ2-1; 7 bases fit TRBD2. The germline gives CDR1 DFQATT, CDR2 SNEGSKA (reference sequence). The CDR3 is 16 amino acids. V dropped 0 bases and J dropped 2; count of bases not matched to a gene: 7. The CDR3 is CSARDPSGRTYNEQFF. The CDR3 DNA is TGCAGTGCTAGAGACCCTAGCGGTCGGACCTACAATGAGCAGTTCTTC.

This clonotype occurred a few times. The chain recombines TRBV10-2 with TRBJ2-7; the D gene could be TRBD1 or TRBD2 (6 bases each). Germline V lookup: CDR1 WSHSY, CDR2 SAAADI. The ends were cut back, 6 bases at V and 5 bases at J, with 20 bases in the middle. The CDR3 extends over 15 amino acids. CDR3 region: CASRKGGTRVDEQYF. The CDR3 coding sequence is TGCGCCAGCAGGAAGGGGGGAACTCGAGTAGACGAGCAGTACTTC.

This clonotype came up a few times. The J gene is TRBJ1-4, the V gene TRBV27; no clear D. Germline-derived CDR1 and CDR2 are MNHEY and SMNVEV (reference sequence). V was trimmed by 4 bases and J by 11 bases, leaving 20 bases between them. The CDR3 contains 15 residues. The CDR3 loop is CASSSRGEGSLKLFF. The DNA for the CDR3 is TGTGCCAGCAGTTCGCGCGGGGAGGGTAGTTTGAAACTGTTTTTT.

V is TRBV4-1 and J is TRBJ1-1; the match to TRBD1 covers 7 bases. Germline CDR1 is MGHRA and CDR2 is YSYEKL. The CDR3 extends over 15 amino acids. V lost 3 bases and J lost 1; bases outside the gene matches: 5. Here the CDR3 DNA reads TGCGCCAGCAGCCAGGGGGGACAGCCGAACACTGAAGCTTTCTTT. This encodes CASSQGGQPNTEAFF.

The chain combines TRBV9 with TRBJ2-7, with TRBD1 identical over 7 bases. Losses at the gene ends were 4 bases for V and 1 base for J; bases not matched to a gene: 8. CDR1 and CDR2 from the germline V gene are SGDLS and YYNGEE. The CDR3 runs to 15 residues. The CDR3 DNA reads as TGTGCCAGCAGCATAGGACAGGATGCATCCTACGAGCAGTACTTC. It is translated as CASSIGQDASYEQYF.

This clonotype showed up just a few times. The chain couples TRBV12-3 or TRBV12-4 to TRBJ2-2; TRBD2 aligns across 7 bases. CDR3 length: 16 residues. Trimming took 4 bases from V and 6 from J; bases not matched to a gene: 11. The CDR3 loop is CASSSQRGNGAGELFF. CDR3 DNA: TGTGCCAGCAGTTCCCAGCGGGGAAATGGGGCCGGGGAGCTGTTTTTT.

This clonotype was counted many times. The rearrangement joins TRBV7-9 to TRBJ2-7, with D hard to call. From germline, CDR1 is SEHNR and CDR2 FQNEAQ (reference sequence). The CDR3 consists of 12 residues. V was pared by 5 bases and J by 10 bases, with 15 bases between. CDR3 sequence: CASSPDSSIQYF. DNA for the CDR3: TGTGCCAGCAGCCCCGACTCTTCTATTCAGTACTTC.

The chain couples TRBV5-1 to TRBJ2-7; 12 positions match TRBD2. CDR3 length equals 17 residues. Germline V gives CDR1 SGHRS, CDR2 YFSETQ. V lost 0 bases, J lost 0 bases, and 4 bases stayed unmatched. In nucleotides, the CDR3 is TGCGCCAGCAGCTTGGGACTAGCGGGGGACCCCTCCTACGAGCAGTACTTC. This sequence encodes CASSLGLAGDPSYEQYF.

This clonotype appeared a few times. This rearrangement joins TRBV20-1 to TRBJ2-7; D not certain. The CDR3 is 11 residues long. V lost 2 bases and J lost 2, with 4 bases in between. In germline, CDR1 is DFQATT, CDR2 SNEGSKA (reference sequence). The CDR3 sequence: CSARSAYEQYF. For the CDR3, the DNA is TGCAGTGCTAGATCGGCCTACGAGCAGTACTTC.

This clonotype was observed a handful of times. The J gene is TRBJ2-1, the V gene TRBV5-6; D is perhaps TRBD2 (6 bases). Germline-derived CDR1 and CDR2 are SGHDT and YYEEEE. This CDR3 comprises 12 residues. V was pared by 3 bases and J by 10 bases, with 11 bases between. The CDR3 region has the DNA TGTGCCAGCAGCTCGTTGGGAGGAGAGCAGTTCTTC. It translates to CASSSLGGEQFF. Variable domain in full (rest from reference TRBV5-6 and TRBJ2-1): DAGVTQSPTHLIKTRGQQVTLRCSPKSGHDTVSWYQQALGQGPQFIFQYYEEEERQRGNFPDRFSGHQFPNYSSELNVNALLLGDSALYLCASSSLGGEQFFGPGTRLTVL.

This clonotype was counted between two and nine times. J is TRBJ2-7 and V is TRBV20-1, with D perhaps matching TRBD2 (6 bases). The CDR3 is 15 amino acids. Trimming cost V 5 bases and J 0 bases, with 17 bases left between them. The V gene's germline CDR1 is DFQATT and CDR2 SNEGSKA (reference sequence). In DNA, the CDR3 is TGCAGTGCTCACCGAGGGGACTCCAACTCCTACGAGCAGTACTTC. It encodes CSAHRGDSNSYEQYF.

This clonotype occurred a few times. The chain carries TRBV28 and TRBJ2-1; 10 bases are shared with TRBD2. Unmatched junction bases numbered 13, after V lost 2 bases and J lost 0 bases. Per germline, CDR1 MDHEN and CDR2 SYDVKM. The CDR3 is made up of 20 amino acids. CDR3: CASSLDPGLASQRSYNEQFF. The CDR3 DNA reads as TGTGCCAGCAGTTTAGACCCGGGACTAGCGTCCCAACGCTCCTACAATGAGCAGTTCTTC.

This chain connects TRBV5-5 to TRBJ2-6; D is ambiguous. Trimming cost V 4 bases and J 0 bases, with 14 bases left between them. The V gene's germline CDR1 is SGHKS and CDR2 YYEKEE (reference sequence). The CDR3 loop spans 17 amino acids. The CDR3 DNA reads TGTGCCAGCAGCCGCATGGGAAGGGCCTCTGGGGCCAACGTCCTGACTTTC. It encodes CASSRMGRASGANVLTF.

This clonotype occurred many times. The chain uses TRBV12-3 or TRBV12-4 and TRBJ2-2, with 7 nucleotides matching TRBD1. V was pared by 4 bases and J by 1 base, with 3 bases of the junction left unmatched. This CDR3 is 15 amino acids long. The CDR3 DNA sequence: TGTGCCAGCAGTTGGGACAGAAGGAACACCGGGGAGCTGTTTTTT. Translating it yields CASSWDRRNTGELFF.

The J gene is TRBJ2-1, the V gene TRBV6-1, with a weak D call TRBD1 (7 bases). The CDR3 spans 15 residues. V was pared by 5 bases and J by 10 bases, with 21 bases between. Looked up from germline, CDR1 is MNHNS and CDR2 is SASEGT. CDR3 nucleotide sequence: TGTGCCAGCAGTCCCATGTCAGGGGGAGGCGGGGAGCAGTTCTTC. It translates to CASSPMSGGGGEQFF.

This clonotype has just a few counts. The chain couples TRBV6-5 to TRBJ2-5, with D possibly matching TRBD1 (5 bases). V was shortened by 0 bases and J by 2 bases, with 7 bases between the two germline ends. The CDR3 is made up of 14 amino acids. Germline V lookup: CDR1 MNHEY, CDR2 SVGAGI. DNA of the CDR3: TGTGCCAGCAGTTACTCGGGGCATCAAGAGACCCAGTACTTC. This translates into CASSYSGHQETQYF.

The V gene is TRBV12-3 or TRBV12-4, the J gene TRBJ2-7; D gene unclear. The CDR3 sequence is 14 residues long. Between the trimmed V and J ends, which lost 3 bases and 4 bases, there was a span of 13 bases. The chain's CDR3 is CASSFSTSPYEQYF. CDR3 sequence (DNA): TGTGCCAGCAGTTTCTCGACGAGCCCTTACGAGCAGTACTTC.

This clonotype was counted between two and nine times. The CDR3 protein is CASSLRTGENGELFF. Written as DNA, the CDR3 is TGCGCCAGCAGCTTGAGGACAGGGGAGAACGGGGAGCTGTTTTTT. The rearrangement links TRBV5-1 to TRBJ2-2; TRBD1 agrees at 9 bases. CDR1 and CDR2 from the germline V gene are SGHRS and YFSETQ. This CDR3 spans 15 amino acids. J lost 7 bases, V lost 1 base, and 5 bases had no gene match.